Listed below are T cell receptor beta chains from one sample, sequenced in a study of control samples from healthy donors and cancer patients. TCRdb's copy holds only in-frame clones and misses some; the assay was immunoSEQ multiplex PCR. Here the sample spans under 100,000 clones, roughly nine tenths being singletons. Input material: PBMCs. The receptors were gathered from a woman between 45 and 60 years old with colorectal cancer. The CDR3 runs from the conserved cysteine through the conserved F or W. The order of the fields is V gene, D gene, clone size, J gene, CDR3 DNA, CDR3 protein. D genes are given only for firm matches. The listing skips clone size in some rows; elsewhere it reads once, few, many or a size class.

TRBV6-5,TRBD1,NA,TRBJ1-2,TGTGCCAGCAGTTACTCGCGGACAGGGGTACGCGGCTACACCTTC,CASSYSRTGVRGYTF
TRBV28,NA,NA,TRBJ1-6,TGTGCCAGCATTCTGGGGGTTGGTAATTCACCCCTCCACTTT,CASILGVGNSPLHF
TRBV19,NA,NA,TRBJ1-3,TGTGCCAGTAGCTACGGTGGAAACACCATATATTTT,CASSYGGNTIYF
TRBV2,NA,NA,TRBJ1-2,TGTGCCAGCAGGGCAACAGGGACTAACTATGGCTACACCTTC,CASRATGTNYGYTF
TRBV7-2,NA,NA,TRBJ1-5,TGTGCCAGCAGCCCTGTCGGGGTAGGGAGCAATCAGCCCCAGCATTTT,CASSPVGVGSNQPQHF
TRBV14,TRBD1,NA,TRBJ2-1,TGTGCCAGCAGCCCCCTCGGGACAGGGAATGAGCAGTTCTTC,CASSPLGTGNEQFF
TRBV5-4,TRBD1,NA,TRBJ2-5,TGTGCCAGCAGCTCAACTAAGGGGGCAGTTGAGACCCAGTACTTC,CASSSTKGAVETQYF
TRBV18,NA,NA,TRBJ1-2,TGTGCCAGCTCACCAAATTTGGTCGGAGAGTACACCTTC,CASSPNLVGEYTF
TRBV2,TRBD2,NA,TRBJ2-3,TGTGCCAGCAGTGGGACTAGTCCCCCAGATACGCAGTATTTT,CASSGTSPPDTQYF
TRBV5-5,TRBD2,NA,TRBJ2-1,TGTGCCAGCAGCTTGGTTCTAGCGGGCCCAAATGAGCAGTTCTTC,CASSLVLAGPNEQFF
TRBV20-1,NA,NA,TRBJ1-2,TGCAGTGCCATCGTAGACTATGGCTACACCTTC,CSAIVDYGYTF
TRBV28,TRBD1,NA,TRBJ1-1,TGTGCCAGCACTAAATACAGGGGTTCCACTGAAGCTTTCTTT,CASTKYRGSTEAFF
TRBV28,NA,NA,TRBJ1-5,TGTGCCAGCAGTCCTGGGCCCCGGAGGCCCCAGCATTTT,CASSPGPRRPQHF
TRBV30,TRBD1,NA,TRBJ1-3,TGTGCCTGGACTACAGGGGTAGGAAACACCATATATTTT,CAWTTGVGNTIYF
TRBV5-6,NA,NA,TRBJ1-1,TGTGCCAGCAGCTTGCGGATGGGGAACACTGAAGCTTTCTTT,CASSLRMGNTEAFF
TRBV6-5,NA,NA,TRBJ1-5,TGTGCCAGCAGTTTGACCGACGGAGGGCCCCAGCATTTT,CASSLTDGGPQHF
TRBV18,NA,NA,TRBJ1-1,TGTGCCAGCTCACCACTCGGAGATGCTGAAGCTTTCTTT,CASSPLGDAEAFF
TRBV19,NA,NA,TRBJ1-3,TGTGCCAGTAAATCCTCTGGAAACACCATATATTTT,CASKSSGNTIYF
TRBV6-5,NA,NA,TRBJ1-2,TGTGCCAGCATACCCCGCGGGGGGTCGGGCTACACCTTC,CASIPRGGSGYTF
TRBV24-1,NA,NA,TRBJ1-2,TGTGCCACCAGTGATACAGGGAATACGGGTAATGGCTACACCTTC,CATSDTGNTGNGYTF
TRBV4-3,TRBD1,NA,TRBJ2-5,TGCGCCAGCAGCCGCGACAGGGGAGAGACCCAGTACTTC,CASSRDRGETQYF
TRBV20-1,NA,NA,TRBJ2-5,TGCAGTGCTAGATTAGGGGAGACCCAGTACTTC,CSARLGETQYF
TRBV5-1,NA,NA,TRBJ2-5,TGCGCCAGCAGCTTGGGAGCCAGCTTCCAAGAGACCCAGTACTTC,CASSLGASFQETQYF
TRBV5-8,NA,NA,TRBJ1-1,TGTGCCAGCAGCTTCGGGCGGGGAGCTTTCTTT,CASSFGRGAFF
TRBV27,TRBD1,once,TRBJ2-1,TGTGCCAGCAGTGCCCCCGGGACAGGGTATGATGAGCAGTTCTTC,CASSAPGTGYDEQFF
TRBV6-5,NA,NA,TRBJ2-1,TGTGCCAGCAGTTACGGGCAGTACAATGAGCAGTTCTTC,CASSYGQYNEQFF
TRBV7-2,TRBD1,NA,TRBJ2-3,TGTGCCAGCAGCCCGGGACAGGGGGCGATTTCAGATACGCAGTATTTT,CASSPGQGAISDTQYF
TRBV12-5,TRBD2,NA,TRBJ2-6,TGTGCTAGGGGTTGGGGGGGGACTGGGGCCAACGTCCTGACTTTC,CARGWGGTGANVLTF
TRBV5-5,NA,NA,TRBJ1-2,TGTGCCAGCAGCCCAGGACTGCTGCGCTTCGATAACTATGGCTACACCTTC,CASSPGLLRFDNYGYTF
TRBV9,NA,NA,TRBJ1-3,TGTGCCAGCAGCGTAGATCCGGGCCCAAGAAACACCATATATTTT,CASSVDPGPRNTIYF
TRBV5-4,TRBD2,once,TRBJ2-1,TGTGCCAGCAGCTTGGTGGGACTAGCGGGGGGTATAAATGAGCAGTTCTTC,CASSLVGLAGGINEQFF
TRBV28,NA,NA,TRBJ1-6,TGTGCCAGCAGTTTATCGCGGGGGATTTCACCCCTCCACTTT,CASSLSRGISPLHF
TRBV3-1/TRBV3-2,NA,NA,TRBJ1-2,TGTGCCAGCAGCCAACACGGGACGACTAACTATGGCTACACCTTC,CASSQHGTTNYGYTF
TRBV5-1,TRBD2,NA,TRBJ2-5,TGCGCCAGCAGCTTGTCTAGCGGGGTAGCGGAGACCCAGTACTTC,CASSLSSGVAETQYF
TRBV15,NA,NA,TRBJ1-5,TGTGCCACCAGCAGAGTGACAGAATCCCAGCCCCAGCATTTT,CATSRVTESQPQHF
TRBV18,TRBD1,few,TRBJ1-1,TGTGCCAGCTCACGTACAGGGGGCTCGAACACTGAAGCTTTCTTT,CASSRTGGSNTEAFF
TRBV11-3,NA,NA,TRBJ2-1,TGTGCCAGCAGCTTAGATGCGGGGAGCTCCTACAATGAGCAGTTCTTC,CASSLDAGSSYNEQFF
TRBV10-3,NA,NA,TRBJ2-1,TGTGCCATCAGTGAGTCGCGGGGTGTAGGCAATGAGCAGTTCTTC,CAISESRGVGNEQFF
TRBV5-4,TRBD1,NA,TRBJ2-2,TGTGCCAGCAGCTTGCAGGGGGCAAACACCGGGGAGCTGTTTTTT,CASSLQGANTGELFF
TRBV10-3,NA,NA,TRBJ2-3,TGTGCCATCGATACGGGGGATACGCAGTATTTT,CAIDTGDTQYF
TRBV5-1,NA,few,TRBJ1-2,TGCGCCAGCAGCTTGGGCGGGGGGGAGGGCTACACCTTC,CASSLGGGEGYTF
TRBV6-5,NA,NA,TRBJ2-6,TGTGCCAGCAGCCTGACCTCTGGGGCCAACGTCCTGACTTTC,CASSLTSGANVLTF
TRBV5-1,TRBD1,few,TRBJ1-6,TGCGCCAGCAGCTCAGGACAGGGAGGAAAAAATAATTCACCCCTCCACTTT,CASSSGQGGKNNSPLHF
TRBV5-8,NA,NA,TRBJ2-2,TGTGCCAGCAGCTACCGGGACGGAAACACCGGGGAGCTGTTTTTT,CASSYRDGNTGELFF
TRBV20-1,TRBD1,NA,TRBJ2-5,TGCAGTGCAAGTGGACAGGGCACCCAAGAGACCCAGTACTTC,CSASGQGTQETQYF
TRBV2,NA,NA,TRBJ1-2,TGTGCCAGACAGAACCCCAAACGAGCTAACTATGGCTACACCTTC,CARQNPKRANYGYTF
TRBV30,TRBD1,NA,TRBJ1-1,TGTGCCTGGAGTGTCTCGGGCAGGGGGCGAACCCGGCCTGAAGCTTTCTTT,CAWSVSGRGRTRPEAFF
TRBV2,TRBD1,NA,TRBJ1-5,TGTGCCAGCACCAGGGGGGCGCTCGGCAATCAGCCCCAGCATTTT,CASTRGALGNQPQHF